This T cell receptor (beta chain) comes out of a study of T cells after yellow fever vaccination. Study conclusions and caveats: Only a small proportion of the clonotypes turned up in both the CD4 and the CD8 compartments, likely arising from convergent recombination. From the bulk population, abundant clonotypes could contaminate and appear within FACS-sorted repertoires.

CDR1 and CDR2 from the germline V gene are SGHNT and YYREEE (reference sequence). V was shortened by 4 bases and J by 5 bases, with 16 bases between the two germline ends. The CDR3 covers 15 residues. MiXCR, applied by TCRdb to the 5' RACE reads, yields one record per CDR3 protein. The sample shows approximately 610,000 distinct CDR3 sequences, about 15% of them seen only once. Points on this clonotype: The antigen remains undetermined.

The V and J genes are TRBV5-4 and TRBJ2-1; D gene uncertain. Material: PBMCs, obtained 4 to 6 days after the first yellow fever vaccination. The TCR comes from a man between 18 and 29 years old who received the YFV17D yellow fever vaccine. The DNA for the CDR3 is TGTGCCAGCAGCCGGTCCAGCCCTGCCCACAATGAGCAGTTCTTC. It specifies CASSRSSPAHNEQFF.